This TCR beta chain came from a study of technical replicates of blood from several donors. The method was immunoSEQ multiplex PCR; TCRdb's version includes in-frame clones alone and lacks a portion of them. The sample shows 50,000 to 70,000 clones, approximately 92% of them seen only once. The CDR3 is 15 amino acids. Germline V gene sequence: CDR1 SGHTA, CDR2 FQGNSA. The V gene lost 1 base and the J gene lost 4 bases, with 14 bases spanning the gap. This chain uses TRBV7-2 with TRBJ2-7, with D perhaps matching TRBD2 (5 bases). The sequenced sample was PBMCs. The sequence came from a human donor in good health. Some clones in this sample may be carry-over from other donors' samples. The CDR3 loop is CASSLVANNVYEQYF. CDR3 sequence (DNA): TGTGCCAGCAGCTTAGTAGCGAATAACGTATACGAGCAGTACTTC.